Following are 20 T cell receptor beta chains from one sample sequenced in a study of cytomegalovirus exposure and HLA in healthy donors. PCR was performed using 60 Vbeta and 13 Jbeta primers. TCRdb's table, derived via immunoSEQ multiplex PCR, lists solely in-frame clones and lacks some. The data contain about 89,000 clones, 75% to 90% of them seen just once; the ten biggest clones take up around 7%. What was sequenced was PBMCs. These receptors came from a man in his forties in good health and CMV-seropositive.

About this clone itself: An end of the junction differs from the germline gene, which may be a read error. The CDR3 DNA sequence: TGTGCCAGCAGCGCACAGGGGGCGGGAGAGACCCAGTACTTC. It yields the protein CASSAQGAGETQYF. The genes are TRBV4-1 and TRBJ2-5, with TRBD1 matching 9 bases. This CDR3 comprises 14 residues. CDR1 is MGHRA, CDR2 YSYEKL, per germline.

DNA for the CDR3: TGCGCCAGCAGCGCGACAGGGGCCCAAGAGACCCAGTACTTC. Its protein product is CASSATGAQETQYF. The chain links TRBV5-1 to TRBJ2-5; 8 bases are shared with TRBD1. The CDR3 consists of 14 residues. Germline V gives CDR1 SGHRS, CDR2 YFSETQ. The junction had 3 bases not matched to a gene; V was cut back by 4 bases and J by 1 base.

This clone was detected only once. The rearrangement uses TRBV28 and TRBJ2-7; 12 bases fit TRBD2. The CDR3 has 15 residues. V shed 7 bases and J 4 bases; nucleotides not matched to a gene: 8. The germline gives CDR1 MDHEN, CDR2 SYDVKM. DNA of the CDR3: TGTGCCAGCACCGACGCCGGGACTAGCGGGTACGAGCAGTACTTC. Protein: CASTDAGTSGYEQYF.

The chain combines TRBV6-5 with TRBJ2-1, with 8 bases lining up with TRBD1. Germline CDR1 MNHEY, CDR2 SVGAGI. The CDR3 consists of 13 residues. Trimming cost V 2 bases and J 9 bases; bases outside gene matches: 3. The CDR3 DNA follows: TGTGCCAGCAGTTACGACAGGGGCGGTGAGCAGTTCTTC. Protein: CASSYDRGGEQFF.

The V call is TRBV29-1, the J call TRBJ2-1, with 7 bases identical to TRBD2. The V segment lost 5 bases and the J segment 5 bases; nucleotides outside the gene matches: 6. Germline V lookup: CDR1 SQVTM, CDR2 ANQGSEA. CDR3 length equals 13 residues. CDR3 sequence (DNA): TGCAGCGTTTTAAGGCGGGAGAACAATGAGCAGTTCTTC. This gives the protein CSVLRRENNEQFF.

The V gene is TRBV7-8, the J gene TRBJ2-5, with TRBD2 matching 13 bases. Trimming took 5 bases from V and 4 from J; bases not matched to a gene: 7. The CDR3 extends over 16 amino acids. Germline V gene sequence: CDR1 SGHVS, CDR2 FQNEAQ. The CDR3 loop reads CASSLLAGGPGETQYF. The DNA for the CDR3 is TGTGCCAGCAGCCTACTAGCGGGGGGGCCAGGAGAGACCCAGTACTTC.

The chain is built from TRBV6-6 and TRBJ1-6; D possibly corresponds to TRBD1 (6 bases). CDR1 and CDR2 (germline): MNHNY, SVGAGI (reference sequence). The CDR3 is 15 amino acids. V was cut by 2 bases and J by 7 bases, with 12 bases left in between. CDR3 amino acids: CASSYGGAENSPLHF. The CDR3 DNA follows: TGTGCCAGCAGTTACGGGGGCGCAGAAAATTCACCCCTCCACTTT.

The rearrangement links TRBV5-4 to TRBJ2-5; a possible D gene is TRBD1 (6 bases). Germline assignment: CDR1 SGHNT and CDR2 YYREEE (reference sequence). The CDR3 is made up of 14 amino acids. Between the trimmed V and J ends, which lost 4 bases and 0 bases, there was a span of 10 bases. The CDR3 DNA follows: TGTGCCAGCAGCAGAACAGGGAACCAAGAGACCCAGTACTTC. It codes for CASSRTGNQETQYF.

The chain uses TRBV27 and TRBJ2-2; 7 bases match TRBD2. The CDR3 covers 18 residues. V lost 2 bases to trimming and J lost 0 bases; unmatched junction nucleotides: 9. Germline V gene sequence: CDR1 MNHEY, CDR2 SMNVEV (reference sequence). The CDR3 DNA reads TGTGCCAGCAGTTTAAGGGCTAGCGGACAAACGAACACCGGGGAGCTGTTTTTT. This sequence encodes CASSLRASGQTNTGELFF.

The chain links TRBV6-1 to TRBJ1-4, with unresolved D. The length of the CDR3 is 15 residues. V was pared by 5 bases and J by 6 bases, with 16 bases between. Per germline, CDR1 MNHNS and CDR2 SASEGT. This chain's CDR3 is CASSFSSRSDEKLFF. The CDR3 DNA reads as TGTGCCAGCAGTTTTTCCTCTAGGTCTGATGAAAAACTGTTTTTT.

The chain couples TRBV29-1 to TRBJ2-2; 11 bases are a match to TRBD2. The CDR3 runs 14 residues. CDR1 is SQVTM and CDR2 is ANQGSEA in the germline V gene. Trimming removed 3 bases from V and 6 bases from J; junction bases left unmatched: 3. This chain's CDR3 is CSVEILAGAGELFF. The CDR3 nucleotides read TGCAGCGTTGAGATACTAGCGGGAGCCGGGGAGCTGTTTTTT.

The chain recombines TRBV11-3 with TRBJ1-6; TRBD1 matches at 9 bases. CDR3 size: 14 residues. The junction had 5 bases not matched to a gene; V was cut back by 5 bases and J by 9 bases. Germline loops: CDR1 SGHNT, CDR2 YENEEA. The CDR3 nucleotides are TGTGCCAGCAGCGCTGGGACAGGGAGTTCACCCCTCCACTTT. It encodes CASSAGTGSSPLHF.

The rearrangement joins TRBV2 to TRBJ2-7; 11 bases map to TRBD1. With V trimmed by 4 bases and J by 2 bases, 4 bases remained unmatched. The CDR3 totals 15 residues. CDR1 SNHLY and CDR2 FYNNEI come from the germline V gene. This chain's CDR3 is CASSGGQGGTYEQYF. Here the CDR3 DNA reads TGTGCCAGCAGTGGGGGACAGGGGGGGACCTACGAGCAGTACTTC.

This rearrangement joins TRBV19 to TRBJ2-5; D is possibly TRBD1 (8 bases). With the DNA end fitting TRBJ2-7 better, the J assignment may be wrong. This CDR3 contains 13 residues. Germline assignment: CDR1 LNHDA and CDR2 SQIVND (reference sequence). For the CDR3, the DNA is TGTGCCAGTAGTAAACAGGGGGGGTACGAGCAGTACTTC. It translates to CASSKQGGYEQYF.

The chain joins TRBV6-1 to TRBJ1-2; 12 bases line up with TRBD1. This CDR3 comprises 14 residues. Germline V CDR1 and CDR2: MNHNS, SASEGT. Trimming removed 7 bases from V and 8 bases from J; junction bases left unmatched: 8. CDR3 in DNA: TGTGCCAGCAATTCCGGGACAGGGGGCAGAGGCTACACCTTC. Its protein is CASNSGTGGRGYTF.

The chain couples TRBV13 to TRBJ2-3; 11 bases align to TRBD2. This CDR3 contains 16 residues. V dropped 5 bases and J dropped 5; count of bases not matched to a gene: 9. The germline CDR1 and CDR2 sequences are PRHDT and FYEKMQ (reference sequence). The CDR3 DNA follows: TGTGCCAGCAGCCAGAGTAGCGGGGGGGGTTTAGATACGCAGTATTTT. Encoded protein: CASSQSSGGGLDTQYF.

The chain is built from TRBV6-6 and TRBJ1-6; D perhaps matches TRBD1 (5 bases). Trimming took off 5 bases at V and 6 bases at J, with 14 bases between the two ends. The germline V gene encodes CDR1 MNHNY and CDR2 SVGAGI (reference sequence). This CDR3 spans 15 amino acids. The CDR3 DNA follows: TGTGCCAGCAGTCAGACGGGACTCCTTAATTCACCCCTCCACTTT. Protein sequence: CASSQTGLLNSPLHF.

This CDR3 is CASSEIRTSGFWQSSGGTYEQYF. DNA for the CDR3: TGTGCCAGCAGTGAGATCAGGACTAGCGGTTTTTGGCAATCCTCCGGAGGAACCTACGAGCAGTACTTC. The chain couples TRBV2 to TRBJ2-7; 10 bases align to TRBD2. CDR1 and CDR2 (germline): SNHLY, FYNNEI. V was pared by 3 bases and J by 2 bases, with 28 bases of the junction left unmatched. The CDR3 contains 23 residues.

The V and J genes are TRBV5-1 and TRBJ2-7; 7 bases fit TRBD2. The germline CDR1 and CDR2 sequences are SGHRS and YFSETQ. Germline trimming cut 5 bases from V and 6 bases from J; bases unmatched to any gene: 11. This CDR3 is 14 amino acids long. The CDR3 DNA reads as TGCGCCAGCAGGGGGCAAACTAGCGCAAGCGAGCAGTACTTC. Translated: CASRGQTSASEQYF.

J is TRBJ2-3 and V is TRBV6-5; 10 nucleotides align to TRBD1. From germline, CDR1 is MNHEY and CDR2 SVGAGI. The CDR3 consists of 16 residues. V trimming: 4 bases; J trimming: 4 bases; junction bases outside the gene matches: 8. The CDR3 protein is CASSSTTGGDADTQYF. DNA of the CDR3: TGTGCCAGCAGTTCTACGACAGGGGGCGACGCAGATACGCAGTATTTT.